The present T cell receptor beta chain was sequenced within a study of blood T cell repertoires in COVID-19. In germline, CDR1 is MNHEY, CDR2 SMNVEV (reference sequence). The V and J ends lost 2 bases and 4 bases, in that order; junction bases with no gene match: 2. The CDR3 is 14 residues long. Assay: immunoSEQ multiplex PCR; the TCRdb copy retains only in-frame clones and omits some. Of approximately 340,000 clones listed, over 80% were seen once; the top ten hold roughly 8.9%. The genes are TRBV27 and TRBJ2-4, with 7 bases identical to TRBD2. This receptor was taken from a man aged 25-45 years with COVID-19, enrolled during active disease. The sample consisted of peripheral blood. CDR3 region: CASSLGGGKNIQYF. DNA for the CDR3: TGTGCCAGCAGTTTAGGGGGAGGGAAAAACATTCAGTACTTC.